Listed below are T cell receptor beta chains from one sample, sequenced in a study of blood T cells in healthy people across ages. TCRdb re-derived calls from the 5' RACE reads in MiXCR, one entry per CDR3 protein. Of 850,000 to 1,300,000 distinct CDR3 sequences listed, more than 40% are singletons. Sequenced input: blood. These receptors were taken from a woman between 55 and 75 years old in good health. The conserved cysteine and the conserved F or W are not part of the CDR3 here.

>TRBJ2-5|TRBV7-9
ASSLVMGQPRQETQY
>TRBJ2-3|TRBV13
ASSIRLAGSTDTQY
>TRBJ2-3|TRBV12-3/TRBV12-4
ASSGPPLTDTQY
>.|TRBV5-6
ASSLGFPLAGGGYEQY
>TRBJ1-1|TRBV6-2/TRBV6-3
ASTETGKGKAF
>TRBJ2-5|TRBV29-1
SVAGQVQETQY
>TRBJ1-2|TRBV6-5
ASRPSTGNYGYT
>.|TRBV12-3/TRBV12-4
TSSFGLAGALLETQY
>TRBJ2-1|TRBV27
ASKNDYNEQF
>TRBJ2-7|TRBV20-1
SVRIGGIYEQY
>TRBJ2-5|TRBV18
ASAPSGETQY
>TRBJ2-7|TRBV13
ASTRGGGDRGNYEQY
>TRBJ2-3|TRBV5-1
ASSNQKHLDTQY
>.|TRBV2
ASRRYLAGDGEQY
>TRBJ1-6|TRBV9
ASSVGGVESPLH
>TRBJ1-2|TRBV4-3
ASSQAGSLGYGYT
>TRBJ1-5|TRBV7-3
ASSFKVGNLHQPQH
>TRBJ1-2|TRBV19
ASSSRMTT
>TRBJ2-7|TRBV30
ARRSSGAYEQY
>TRBJ2-1|TRBV11-2
ASSSQGSSSGYSYNEQF
>TRBJ2-3|TRBV9
ASSVEVGTGGTDTQY
>TRBJ2-2|TRBV5-1
ASSPARAGNTGELF
>TRBJ2-7|TRBV9
ASSVEGISGYEQY
>TRBJ2-5|TRBV20-1
SAQAGSREQY
>TRBJ2-7|TRBV11-2
ASSVEPYEEQY
>TRBJ2-5|TRBV4-1
ASSKISGNYNEQY
>TRBJ2-7|TRBV15
ATSRDLALVNSYEQY
>TRBJ2-7|TRBV3-1
ASSSAYNEQY
>TRBJ2-5|TRBV7-3
ASSFAGVGETQY
>TRBJ2-1|TRBV29-1
SAGRGSAEQF
>TRBJ2-1|TRBV25-1
ATQGRTSGRGNEQF
>TRBJ2-7|TRBV27
ASSPLAGVYEQY
>TRBJ1-2|TRBV29-1
SGQDLSYGYT
>TRBJ1-2|TRBV27
ASSFSIPDRRYGYT
>.|TRBV6-5
TSSYSLAVEGTQY